This T cell receptor (beta chain) appears in the sequencing data of a study of CD8+CD57+ T cells in acquired aplastic anemia (dated by TCRdb to 2017 to 2018). Some background on the complete study: A mean of 3.2 ug of DNA, ranging from about 0.2 to 27.4 ug, was extracted from sorted CD4+ and CD8+ cells. CD8+CD57+ expansion was defined as a frequency above the mean frequency observed in healthy subjects.

Of note for this clonotype: Its antigen is not yet known. No per-base quality is available; no much larger clone lies one base away.

Profiling of TCR beta VDJ combinations and CDR3 sequences used genomic DNA as the template. An Illumina HiSeq 2000 was used for TCR repertoire sequencing. For the original study's pipeline: Repertoires were assessed using TRBV/TRBJ rearrangement plots, CDR3 size and DJ length profiles, and Simpson's diversity index. The most abundant DNA sequence in the deep sequencing data was defined as the immunodominant clone. CDR3 amino acid sequences were screened for sharing across subjects and compared with published repertoires and the VDJdb database. The public reads were run again by TCRdb, first through fastp at Q25 and then through MiXCR, and only productive beta chains were kept. Identical CDR3 proteins give one entry, which carries the most common genes and DNA. These V and J calls rely on TCRdb rather than the paper's analysis. The sample table holds some 170,000 distinct CDR3 sequences, of which about 64% were seen once. Clones ranked in the top ten supply approximately 50% of the sample.

What the study reported, not specific to this receptor: Twenty-nine CD8+ CDR3 sequences were shared between patients and controls but appeared highly expressed in patients and within their immunodominant clones. CD8+ Simpson's diversity did not differ significantly between patients and healthy controls (P=0.060).

Expansion of CD8+CD57+ cells had been shown by flow cytometry in the patients chosen for sequencing. Severe acquired aplastic anemia was diagnosed in all patients according to International Study of Aplastic Anemia and Agranulocytosis and Camitta criteria. Patients had received no therapy at the time of blood sampling. The study deep-sequenced TCR repertoires of sorted CD4+ and CD8+ blood T cells from severe aplastic anemia patients and healthy subjects. Patients were enrolled in the USA under clinicaltrials.gov protocols 00001620, 01623167, 00001397, 00071045, 00081523 and 00961064. Ficoll-Paque density gradient centrifugation was used to isolate peripheral blood mononuclear cells. Before DNA extraction, CD4+ and CD8+ T cells were sorted with FACS or magnetic beads. The cysteine opens and the phenylalanine closes a CDR3 of 14 amino acids. Only the CDR3 region is kept as DNA, spanning 42 bases read in frame from base 1. V has 5 bases trimmed and J has 3 bases trimmed; junction bases matching no gene number 6. The germline V gene (reference sequence) specifies SEHNR as CDR1 and FQNEAQ as CDR2.

The TCR was taken from a human donor with aplastic anemia. In this chain, TRBV7-9 is recombined with TRBJ2-5, with 7 bases in between that match TRBD2. The sample was sorted CD4+, CD8+, or CD8+CD57+ T cells (not recorded which) from PBMCs. The CDR3 is CASSPSGAEETQYF. The bases are TGTGCCAGCAGCCCGAGCGGGGCAGAAGAGACCCAGTACTTC.